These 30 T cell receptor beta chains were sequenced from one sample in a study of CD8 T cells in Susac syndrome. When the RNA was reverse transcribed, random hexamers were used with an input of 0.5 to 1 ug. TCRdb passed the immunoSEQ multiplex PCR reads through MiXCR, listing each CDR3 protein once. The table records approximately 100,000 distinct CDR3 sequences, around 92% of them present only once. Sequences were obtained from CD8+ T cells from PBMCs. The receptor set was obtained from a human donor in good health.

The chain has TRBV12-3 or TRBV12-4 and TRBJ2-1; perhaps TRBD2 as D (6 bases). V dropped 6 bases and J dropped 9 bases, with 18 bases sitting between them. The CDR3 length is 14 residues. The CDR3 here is CASRPGLGSGEQFF. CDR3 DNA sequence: TGTGCCAGCAGACCGGGACTCGGGTCGGGTGAGCAGTTCTTC.

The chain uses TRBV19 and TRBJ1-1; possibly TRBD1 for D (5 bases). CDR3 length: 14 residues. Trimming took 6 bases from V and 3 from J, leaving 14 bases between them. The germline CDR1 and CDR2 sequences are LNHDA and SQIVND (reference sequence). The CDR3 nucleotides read TGTGCCAGTAGCCCACCTGACAGTTACACTGAAGCTTTCTTT. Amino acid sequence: CASSPPDSYTEAFF.

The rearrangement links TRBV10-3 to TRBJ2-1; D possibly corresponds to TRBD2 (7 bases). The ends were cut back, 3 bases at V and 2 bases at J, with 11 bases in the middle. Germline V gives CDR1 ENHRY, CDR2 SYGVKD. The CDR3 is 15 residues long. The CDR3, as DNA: TGTGCCATCAGTGAAAGGGGGGGAGCCTACAATGAGCAGTTCTTC. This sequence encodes CAISERGGAYNEQFF.

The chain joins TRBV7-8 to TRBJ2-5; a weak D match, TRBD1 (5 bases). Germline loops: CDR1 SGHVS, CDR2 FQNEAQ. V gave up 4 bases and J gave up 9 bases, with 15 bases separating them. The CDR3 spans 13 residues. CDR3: CASSSRRARAQYF. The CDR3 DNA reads TGTGCCAGCAGCTCTCGCAGGGCTAGGGCCCAGTACTTC.

CDR3 bases: TGTGCCAGCAGTGTCCTAGCGGGAGAGGTTCGCAATGAGCAGTTCTTC. Its protein product is CASSVLAGEVRNEQFF. The V gene is TRBV2, the J gene TRBJ2-1; 10 bases align to TRBD2. The germline CDR1 and CDR2 sequences are SNHLY and FYNNEI. The CDR3 has 16 amino acids. Unmatched junction bases numbered 9, after V lost 4 bases and J lost 6 bases.

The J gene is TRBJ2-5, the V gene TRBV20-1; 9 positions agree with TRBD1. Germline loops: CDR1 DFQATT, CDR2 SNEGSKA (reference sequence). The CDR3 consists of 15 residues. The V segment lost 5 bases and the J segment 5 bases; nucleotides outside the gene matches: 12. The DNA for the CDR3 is TGCAGTGCTGTCCTACCAACAGGGGGCGAGGAGACCCAGTACTTC. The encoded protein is CSAVLPTGGEETQYF.

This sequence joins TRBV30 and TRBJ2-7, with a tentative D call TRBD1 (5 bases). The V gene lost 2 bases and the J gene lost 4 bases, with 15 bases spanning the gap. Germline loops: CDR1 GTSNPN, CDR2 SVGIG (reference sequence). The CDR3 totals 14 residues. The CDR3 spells CAWSPPTVPYEQYF. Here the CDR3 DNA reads TGTGCCTGGAGTCCCCCGACAGTTCCGTACGAGCAGTACTTC.

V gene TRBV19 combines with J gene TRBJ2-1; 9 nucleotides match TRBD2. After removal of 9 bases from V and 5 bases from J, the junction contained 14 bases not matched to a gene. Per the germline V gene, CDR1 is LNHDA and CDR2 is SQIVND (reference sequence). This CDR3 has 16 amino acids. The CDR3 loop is CASCNQAGGPHNEQFF. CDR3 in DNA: TGTGCCAGCTGTAACCAGGCGGGAGGGCCCCACAATGAGCAGTTCTTC.

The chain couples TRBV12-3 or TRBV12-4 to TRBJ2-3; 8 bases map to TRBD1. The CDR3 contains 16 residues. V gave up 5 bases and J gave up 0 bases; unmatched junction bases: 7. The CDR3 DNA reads TGTGCCAGCAGTCCCCCCGGGACAGGTAGCACAGATACGCAGTATTTT. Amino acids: CASSPPGTGSTDTQYF.

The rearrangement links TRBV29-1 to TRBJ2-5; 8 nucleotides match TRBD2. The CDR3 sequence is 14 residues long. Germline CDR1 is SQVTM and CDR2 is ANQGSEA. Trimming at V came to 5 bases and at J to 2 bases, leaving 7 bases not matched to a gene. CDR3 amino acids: CSVNLGLVQETQYF. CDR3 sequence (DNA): TGCAGCGTTAATTTGGGACTAGTTCAAGAGACCCAGTACTTC.

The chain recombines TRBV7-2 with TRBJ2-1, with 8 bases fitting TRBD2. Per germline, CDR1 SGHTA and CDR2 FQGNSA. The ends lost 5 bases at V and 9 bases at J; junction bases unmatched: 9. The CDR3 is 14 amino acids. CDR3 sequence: CASSPPQTSAEQFF. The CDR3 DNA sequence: TGTGCCAGCAGCCCGCCCCAGACTAGCGCTGAGCAGTTCTTC.

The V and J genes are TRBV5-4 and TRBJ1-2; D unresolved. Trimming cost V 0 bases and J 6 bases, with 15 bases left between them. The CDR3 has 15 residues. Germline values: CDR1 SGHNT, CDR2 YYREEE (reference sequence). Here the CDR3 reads CASSLARPSGDGYTF. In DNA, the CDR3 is TGTGCCAGCAGCTTGGCCCGTCCCTCGGGAGATGGCTACACCTTC.

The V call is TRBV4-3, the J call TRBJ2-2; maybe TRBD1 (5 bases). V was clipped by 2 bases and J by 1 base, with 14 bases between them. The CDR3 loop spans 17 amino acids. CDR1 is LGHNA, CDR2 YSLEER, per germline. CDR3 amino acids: CASSQHPGQGNTGELFF. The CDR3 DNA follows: TGCGCCAGCAGCCAACACCCTGGGCAGGGGAACACCGGGGAGCTGTTTTTT.

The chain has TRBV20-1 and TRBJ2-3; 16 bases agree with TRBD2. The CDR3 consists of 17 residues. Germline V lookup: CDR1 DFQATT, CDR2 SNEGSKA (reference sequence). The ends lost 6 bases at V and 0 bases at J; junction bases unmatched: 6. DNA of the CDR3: TGCAGTGCCACGGGACTAGCGGGAGGGGCTAGCACAGATACGCAGTATTTT. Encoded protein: CSATGLAGGASTDTQYF.

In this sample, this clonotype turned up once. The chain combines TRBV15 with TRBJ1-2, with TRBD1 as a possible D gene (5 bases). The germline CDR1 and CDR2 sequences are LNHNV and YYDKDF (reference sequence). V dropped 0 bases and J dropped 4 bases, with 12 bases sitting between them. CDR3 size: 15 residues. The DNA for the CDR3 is TGTGCCACCAGCAGAGATGGCAGGGCCTTCTATGGCTACACCTTC. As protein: CATSRDGRAFYGYTF.

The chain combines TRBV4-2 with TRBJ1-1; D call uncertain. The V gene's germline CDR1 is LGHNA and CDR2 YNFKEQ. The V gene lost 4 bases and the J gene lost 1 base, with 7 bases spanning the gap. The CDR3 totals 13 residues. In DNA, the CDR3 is TGTGCCAGCAGCCTCAGGTGGAACACTGAAGCTTTCTTT. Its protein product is CASSLRWNTEAFF.

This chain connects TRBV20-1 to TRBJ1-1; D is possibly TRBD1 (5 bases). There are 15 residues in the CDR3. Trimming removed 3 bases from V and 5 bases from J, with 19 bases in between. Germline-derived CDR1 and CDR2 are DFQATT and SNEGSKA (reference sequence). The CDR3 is CSASIQGRERTEAFF. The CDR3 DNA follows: TGCAGTGCTAGTATTCAAGGCAGGGAGCGGACTGAAGCTTTCTTT.

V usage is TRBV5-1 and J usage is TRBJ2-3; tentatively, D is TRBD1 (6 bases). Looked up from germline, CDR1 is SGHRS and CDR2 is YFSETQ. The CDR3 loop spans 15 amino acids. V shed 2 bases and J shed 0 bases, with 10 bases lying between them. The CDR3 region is CASSFDRHSTDTQYF. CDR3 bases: TGCGCCAGCAGCTTCGACAGGCATAGCACAGATACGCAGTATTTT.

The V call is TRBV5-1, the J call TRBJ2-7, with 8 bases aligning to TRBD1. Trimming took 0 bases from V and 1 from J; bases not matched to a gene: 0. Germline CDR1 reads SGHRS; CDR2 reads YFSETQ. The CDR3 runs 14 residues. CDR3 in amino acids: CASSLGDRSYEQYF. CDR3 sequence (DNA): TGCGCCAGCAGCTTGGGGGACAGGTCCTACGAGCAGTACTTC. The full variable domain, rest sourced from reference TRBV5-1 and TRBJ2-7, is KAGVTQTPRYLIKTRGQQVTLSCSPISGHRSVSWYQQTPGQGLQFLFEYFSETQRNKGNFPGRFSGRQFSNSRSEMNVSTLELGDSALYLCASSLGDRSYEQYFGPGTRLTVT.

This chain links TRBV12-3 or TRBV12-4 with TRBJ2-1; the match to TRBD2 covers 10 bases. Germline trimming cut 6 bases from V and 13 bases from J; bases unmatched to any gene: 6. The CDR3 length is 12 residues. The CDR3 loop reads CASRPSGGRQFF. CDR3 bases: TGTGCCAGCAGGCCTAGCGGGGGCCGTCAGTTCTTC.

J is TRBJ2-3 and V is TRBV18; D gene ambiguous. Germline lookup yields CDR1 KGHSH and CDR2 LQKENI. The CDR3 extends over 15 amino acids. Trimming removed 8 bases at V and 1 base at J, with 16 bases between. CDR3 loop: CASLGLISGTDTQYF. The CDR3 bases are TGTGCCAGCCTCGGCCTCATTTCTGGCACAGATACGCAGTATTTT.

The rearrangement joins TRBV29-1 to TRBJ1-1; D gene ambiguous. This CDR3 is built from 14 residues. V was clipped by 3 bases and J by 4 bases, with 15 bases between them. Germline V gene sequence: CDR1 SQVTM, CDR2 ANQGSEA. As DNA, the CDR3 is TGCAGCGTTGACAAGTCGGGGTTAAGCACTGAAGCTTTCTTT. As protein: CSVDKSGLSTEAFF.

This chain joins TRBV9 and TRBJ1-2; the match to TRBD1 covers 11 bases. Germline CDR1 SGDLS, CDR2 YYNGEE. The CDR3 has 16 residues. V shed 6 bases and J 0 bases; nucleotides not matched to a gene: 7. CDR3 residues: CASTRSDRGPNYGYTF. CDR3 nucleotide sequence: TGTGCCAGCACCAGATCGGACAGGGGGCCTAACTATGGCTACACCTTC.

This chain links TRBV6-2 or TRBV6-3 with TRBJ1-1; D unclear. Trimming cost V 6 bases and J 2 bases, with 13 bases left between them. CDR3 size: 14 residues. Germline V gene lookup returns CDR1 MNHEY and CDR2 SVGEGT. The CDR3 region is CASSPLRANTEAFF. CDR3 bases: TGTGCCAGCAGCCCCCTCCGAGCTAACACTGAAGCTTTCTTT.

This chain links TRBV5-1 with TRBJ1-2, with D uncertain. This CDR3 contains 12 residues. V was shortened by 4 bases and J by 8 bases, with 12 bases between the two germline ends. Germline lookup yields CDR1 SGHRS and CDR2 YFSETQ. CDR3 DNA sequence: TGCGCCAGCAGCGAGTCTCAAGGAGGCTACACCTTC. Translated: CASSESQGGYTF.

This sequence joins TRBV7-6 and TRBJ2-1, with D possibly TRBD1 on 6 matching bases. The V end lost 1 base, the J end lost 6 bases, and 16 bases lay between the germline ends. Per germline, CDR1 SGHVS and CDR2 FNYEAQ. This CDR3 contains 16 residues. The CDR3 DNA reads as TGTGCCAGCAGCTTAGGGGGCAGGGGAAGCTCCAATGAGCAGTTCTTC. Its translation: CASSLGGRGSSNEQFF.

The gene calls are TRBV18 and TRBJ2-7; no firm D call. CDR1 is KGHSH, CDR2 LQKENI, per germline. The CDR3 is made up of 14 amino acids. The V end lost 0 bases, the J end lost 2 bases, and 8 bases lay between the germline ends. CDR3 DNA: TGTGCCAGCTCACCACCCCAACGGGCCTACGAGCAGTACTTC. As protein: CASSPPQRAYEQYF. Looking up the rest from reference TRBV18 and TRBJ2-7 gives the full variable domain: NAGVMQNPRHLVRRRGQEARLRCSPMKGHSHVYWYRQLPEEGLKFMVYLQKENIIDESGMPKERFSAEFPKEGPSILRIQQVVRGDSAAYFCASSPPQRAYEQYFGPGTRLTVT.

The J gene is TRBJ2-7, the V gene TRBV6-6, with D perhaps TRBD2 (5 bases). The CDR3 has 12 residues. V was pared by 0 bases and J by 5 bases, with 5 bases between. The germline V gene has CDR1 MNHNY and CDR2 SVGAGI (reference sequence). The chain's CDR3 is CASSYSSDEQYF. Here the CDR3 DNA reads TGTGCCAGCAGTTACTCTAGCGACGAGCAGTACTTC.

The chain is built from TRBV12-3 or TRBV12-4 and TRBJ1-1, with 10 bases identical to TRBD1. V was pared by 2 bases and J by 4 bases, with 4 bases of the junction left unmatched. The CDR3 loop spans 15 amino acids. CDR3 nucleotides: TGTGCCAGCAGTTTACTCGGGACAGGGGTCACTGAAGCTTTCTTT. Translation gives CASSLLGTGVTEAFF.

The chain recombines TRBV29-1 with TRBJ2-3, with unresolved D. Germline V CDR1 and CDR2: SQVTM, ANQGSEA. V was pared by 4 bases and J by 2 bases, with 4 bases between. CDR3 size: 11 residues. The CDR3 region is CSVVPTDTQYF. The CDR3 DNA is TGCAGCGTTGTGCCCACAGATACGCAGTATTTT.